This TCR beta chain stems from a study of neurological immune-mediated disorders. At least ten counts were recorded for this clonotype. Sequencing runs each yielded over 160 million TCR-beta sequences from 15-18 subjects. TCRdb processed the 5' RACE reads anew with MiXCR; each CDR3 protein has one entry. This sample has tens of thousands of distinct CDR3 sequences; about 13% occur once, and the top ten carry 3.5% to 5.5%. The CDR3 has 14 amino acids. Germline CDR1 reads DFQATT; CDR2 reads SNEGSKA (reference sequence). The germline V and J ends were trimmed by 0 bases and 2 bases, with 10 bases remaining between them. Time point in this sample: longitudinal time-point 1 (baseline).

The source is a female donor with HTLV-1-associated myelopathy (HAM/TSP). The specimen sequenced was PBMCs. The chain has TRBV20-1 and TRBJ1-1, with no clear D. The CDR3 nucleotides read TGCAGTGCTAGAGATCCACGGGGAAACACTGAAGCTTTCTTT. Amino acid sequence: CSARDPRGNTEAFF.